Described below is a single TCR beta chain sequence and its context. The entry originates in a study of blood T cell repertoires in COVID-19. Study as a whole: Acute and convalescent COVID-19 specimens originated in the United States, Italy and Spain. PBMCs, B-cell-depleted T cells, or T cells provided the cDNA or gDNA that made up the material.

Recruited during active infection, patients (from Seattle) were subsequently followed longitudinally. The CDR3 length is 17 residues. Per germline, CDR1 SGHTA and CDR2 FQGNSA. V lost 4 bases and J lost 6; bases outside the gene matches: 15. Authors' methods: The assay estimated nucleated cells by amplifying reference gene primers. Clones were read by immunoSEQ multiplex PCR, and TCRdb kept only the in-frame ones, dropping some. The V and J calls and clone size were taken over from that table, and D and trimming were inferred from the DNA. The sample includes almost 350,000 clones, approximately 89% seen only once; the top ten take 3.9%.

The gene calls are TRBV7-2 and TRBJ1-5; 7 nucleotides agree with TRBD1. The clonotype comes from a woman in her sixties or seventies with COVID-19, enrolled during active disease. Sequenced sample: peripheral blood. DNA for the CDR3: TGTGCCAGCAGCTCTAGAGGGCGGCAGACAGGGATTCAGCCCCAGCATTTT. Its translation is CASSSRGRQTGIQPQHF. Filled out from reference TRBV7-2 and TRBJ1-5, the complete variable domain reads GAGVSQSPSNKVTEKGKDVELRCDPISGHTALYWYRQSLGQGLEFLIYFQGNSAPDKSGLPSDRFSAERTGGSVSTLTIQRTQQEDSAVYLCASSSRGRQTGIQPQHFGDGTRLSIL.